This T cell receptor beta chain was identified during a study of shared clonotypes between healthy human individuals. Study information: The study used three CD4 naive, three CD4 memory, two CD8 naive and one CD8 memory plate per donor.

V was shortened by 3 bases and J by 4 bases, with 9 bases between the two germline ends. In germline, CDR1 is MDHEN, CDR2 SYDVKM. The CDR3 is 13 residues long. Only in-frame clones appear in the TCRdb table, and some are missing; sequencing was by immunoSEQ multiplex PCR. The data contain about 2.3 million clones, 92% of them seen just once; the ten biggest clones take up around 0.4%. This rearrangement joins TRBV28 to TRBJ1-2; D is perhaps TRBD1 (5 bases). The TCR comes from a man between 18 and 29 years old in good health. Some clones in this sample may be carry-over from other donors' samples. Sequences were obtained from naive CD4+ T cells from PBMCs. Subset indicated: CD45RA+ positively selected. The CDR3 is CASSFPGLYGYTF. The CDR3 DNA is TGTGCCAGCAGTTTTCCAGGGCTCTATGGCTACACCTTC.